This TCR beta chain was recorded in a study of early T cells in non-severe SARS-CoV-2 infection. The ends lost 5 bases at V and 4 bases at J; junction bases unmatched: 3. Germline V gene sequence: CDR1 SGHTA, CDR2 FQGNSA. This CDR3 has 14 residues. Unique molecular identifiers were added to individual cDNA molecules. TCRdb reanalysed the 5' RACE reads using MiXCR and keeps one entry per CDR3 protein. The data show roughly 120,000 distinct CDR3 sequences, about 15% seen once. The genes are TRBV7-2 and TRBJ2-7, with 12 bases that match TRBD2. The source material was whole blood. The receptor was derived from an adult who was a healthcare worker with PCR-confirmed SARS-CoV-2 infection or an uninfected control (not recorded which). CDR3 sequence (DNA): TGTGCCAGCAGCCCGACTAGCGGGGGATACGAGCAGTACTTC. This codes for CASSPTSGGYEQYF.